The entry below gives a single TCR beta chain sequence along with its context. The sample is drawn from a study of blood T cell repertoires in COVID-19. Study information: Both acute and convalescent COVID-19 samples were obtained from the United States, Italy and Spain.

V dropped 0 bases and J dropped 0 bases, with 7 bases sitting between them. The CDR3 totals 15 residues. CDR1 LGHNA and CDR2 YNFKEQ come from the germline V gene. Sequencing used immunoSEQ multiplex PCR; TCRdb keeps in-frame clones, though not all of them. The sample carries 150,000 to 200,000 clones, 75% to 85% recorded once. The chain carries TRBV4-2 and TRBJ2-3; no reliable D call. This TCR derives from a middle-aged man who had recovered from COVID-19. Material: PBMCs or T cells enriched from blood (not recorded which). The CDR3 loop is CASSQERQSTDTQYF. For the CDR3, the DNA is TGTGCCAGCAGCCAAGAGCGGCAGAGCACAGATACGCAGTATTTT.